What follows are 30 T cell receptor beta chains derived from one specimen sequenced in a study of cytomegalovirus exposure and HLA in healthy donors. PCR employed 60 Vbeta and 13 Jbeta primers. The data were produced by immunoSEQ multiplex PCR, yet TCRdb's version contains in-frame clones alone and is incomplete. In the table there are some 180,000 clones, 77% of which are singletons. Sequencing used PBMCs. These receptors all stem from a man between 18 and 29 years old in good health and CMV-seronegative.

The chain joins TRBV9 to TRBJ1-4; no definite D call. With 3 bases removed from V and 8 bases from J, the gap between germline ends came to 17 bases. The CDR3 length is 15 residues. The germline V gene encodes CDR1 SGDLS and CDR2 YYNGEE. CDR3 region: CASSGGLNGGEKLFF. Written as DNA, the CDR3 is TGTGCCAGCAGCGGAGGACTGAATGGTGGGGAAAAACTGTTTTTT.

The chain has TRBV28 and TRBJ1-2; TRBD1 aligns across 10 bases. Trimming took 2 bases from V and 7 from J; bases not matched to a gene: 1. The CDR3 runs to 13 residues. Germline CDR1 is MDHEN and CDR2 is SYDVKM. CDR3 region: CASSLGTGVGYTF. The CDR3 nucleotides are TGTGCCAGCAGTTTAGGGACAGGGGTTGGCTACACCTTC.

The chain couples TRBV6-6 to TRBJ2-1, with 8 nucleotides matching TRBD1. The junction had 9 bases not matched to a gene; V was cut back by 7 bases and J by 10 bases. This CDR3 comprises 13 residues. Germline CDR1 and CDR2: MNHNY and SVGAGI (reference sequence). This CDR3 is CASTENRGREQFF. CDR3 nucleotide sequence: TGTGCCAGCACCGAGAACAGGGGGAGAGAGCAGTTCTTC.

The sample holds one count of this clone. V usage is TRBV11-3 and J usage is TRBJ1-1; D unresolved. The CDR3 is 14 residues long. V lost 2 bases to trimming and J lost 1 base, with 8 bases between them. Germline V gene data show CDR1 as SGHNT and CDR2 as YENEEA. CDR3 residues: CASSLLPGNTEAFF. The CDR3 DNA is TGTGCCAGCAGCTTACTCCCAGGGAACACTGAAGCTTTCTTT.

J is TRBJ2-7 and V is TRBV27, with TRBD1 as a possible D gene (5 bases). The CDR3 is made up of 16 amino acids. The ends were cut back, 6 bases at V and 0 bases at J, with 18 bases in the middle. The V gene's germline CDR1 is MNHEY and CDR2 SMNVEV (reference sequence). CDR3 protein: CASSPSLGPTSYEQYF. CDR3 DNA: TGTGCCAGCAGCCCCTCATTGGGGCCTACCTCCTACGAGCAGTACTTC.

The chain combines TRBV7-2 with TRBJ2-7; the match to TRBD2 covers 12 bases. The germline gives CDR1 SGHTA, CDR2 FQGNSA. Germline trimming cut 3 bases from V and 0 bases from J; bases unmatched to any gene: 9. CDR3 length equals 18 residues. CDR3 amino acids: CASSFRTSGASTSYEQYF. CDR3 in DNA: TGTGCCAGCAGCTTTCGGACTAGCGGGGCTTCGACCTCCTACGAGCAGTACTTC.

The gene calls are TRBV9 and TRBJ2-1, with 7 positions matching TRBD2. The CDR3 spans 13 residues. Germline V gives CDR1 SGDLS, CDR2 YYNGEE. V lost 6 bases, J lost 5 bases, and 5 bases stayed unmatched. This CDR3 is CASTSRENNEQFF. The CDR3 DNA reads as TGTGCCAGCACTTCGCGGGAGAACAATGAGCAGTTCTTC. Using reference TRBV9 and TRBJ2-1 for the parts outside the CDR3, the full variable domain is DSGVTQTPKHLITATGQRVTLRCSPRSGDLSVYWYQQSLDQGLQFLIQYYNGEERAKGNILERFSAQQFPDLHSELNLSSLELGDSALYFCASTSRENNEQFFGPGTRLTVL.

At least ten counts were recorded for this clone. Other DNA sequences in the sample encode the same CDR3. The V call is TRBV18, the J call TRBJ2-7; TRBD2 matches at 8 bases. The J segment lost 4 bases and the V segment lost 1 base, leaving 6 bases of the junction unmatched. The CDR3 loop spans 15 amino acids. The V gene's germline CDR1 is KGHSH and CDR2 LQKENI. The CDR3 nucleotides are TGTGCCAGCTCACCACGAACTAGCGGAGCTTACGAGCAGTACTTC. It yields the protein CASSPRTSGAYEQYF. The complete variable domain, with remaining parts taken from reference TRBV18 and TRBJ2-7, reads NAGVMQNPRHLVRRRGQEARLRCSPMKGHSHVYWYRQLPEEGLKFMVYLQKENIIDESGMPKERFSAEFPKEGPSILRIQQVVRGDSAAYFCASSPRTSGAYEQYFGPGTRLTVT.

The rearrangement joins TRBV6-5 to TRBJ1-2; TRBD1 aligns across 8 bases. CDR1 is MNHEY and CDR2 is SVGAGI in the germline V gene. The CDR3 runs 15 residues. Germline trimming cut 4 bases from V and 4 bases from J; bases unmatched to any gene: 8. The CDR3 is CASSFLDRGSYGYTF. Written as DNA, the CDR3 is TGTGCCAGCAGTTTCCTAGACAGGGGCTCCTATGGCTACACCTTC.

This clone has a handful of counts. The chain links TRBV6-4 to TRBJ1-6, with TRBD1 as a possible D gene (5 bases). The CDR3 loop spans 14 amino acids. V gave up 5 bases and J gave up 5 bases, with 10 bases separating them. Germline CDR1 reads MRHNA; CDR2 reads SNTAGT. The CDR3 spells CASSRGGDNSPLHF. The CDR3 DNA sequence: TGTGCCAGCAGTCGGGGGGGGGATAATTCACCCCTCCACTTT.

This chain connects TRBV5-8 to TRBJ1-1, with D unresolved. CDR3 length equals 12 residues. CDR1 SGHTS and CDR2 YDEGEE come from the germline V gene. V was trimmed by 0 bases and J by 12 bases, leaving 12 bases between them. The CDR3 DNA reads TGTGCCAGCAGCTTGGCCAGGAGGAGGACTTTCTTT. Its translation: CASSLARRRTFF.

The DNA of the CDR3 is TGTGCCAGCAGCTTACACAGGGGGGGGAACTATGGCTACACCTTC. The encoded protein is CASSLHRGGNYGYTF. This chain joins TRBV2 and TRBJ1-2, with 8 bases that match TRBD1. Germline V gene sequence: CDR1 SNHLY, CDR2 FYNNEI. This CDR3 is built from 15 residues. Germline trimming cut 6 bases from V and 2 bases from J; bases unmatched to any gene: 8.

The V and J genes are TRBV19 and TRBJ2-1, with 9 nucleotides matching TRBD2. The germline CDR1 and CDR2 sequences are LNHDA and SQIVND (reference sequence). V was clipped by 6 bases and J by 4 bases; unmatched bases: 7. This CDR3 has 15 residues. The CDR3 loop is CASSLTSGQYNEQFF. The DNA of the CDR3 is TGTGCCAGTAGCCTAACTAGCGGGCAATACAATGAGCAGTTCTTC.

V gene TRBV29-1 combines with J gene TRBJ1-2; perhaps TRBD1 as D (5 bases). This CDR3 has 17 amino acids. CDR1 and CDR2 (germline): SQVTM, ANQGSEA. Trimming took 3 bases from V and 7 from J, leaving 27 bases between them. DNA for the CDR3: TGCAGCGTTGAGGGAGTCGCCGGGACTCCCACTAGGCTTGGCTACACCTTC. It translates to CSVEGVAGTPTRLGYTF.

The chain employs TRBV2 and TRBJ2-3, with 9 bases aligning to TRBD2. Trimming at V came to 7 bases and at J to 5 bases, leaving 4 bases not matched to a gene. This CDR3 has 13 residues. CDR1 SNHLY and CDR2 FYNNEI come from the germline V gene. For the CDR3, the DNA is TGTGCCAGCAACCAAGCGGGGGGAGATACGCAGTATTTT. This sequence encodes CASNQAGGDTQYF.

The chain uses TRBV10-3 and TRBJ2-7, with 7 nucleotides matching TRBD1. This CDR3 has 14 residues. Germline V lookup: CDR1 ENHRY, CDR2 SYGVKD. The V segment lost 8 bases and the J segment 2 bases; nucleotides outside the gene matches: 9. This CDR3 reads CAIRASGGPYEQYF. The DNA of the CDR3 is TGTGCCATCCGCGCTTCAGGGGGACCCTACGAGCAGTACTTC.

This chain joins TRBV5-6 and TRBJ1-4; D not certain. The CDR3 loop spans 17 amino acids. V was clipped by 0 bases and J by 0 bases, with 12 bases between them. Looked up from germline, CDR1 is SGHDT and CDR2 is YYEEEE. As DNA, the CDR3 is TGTGCCAGCAGCTTGGCCCTCTCCCCCTCAACTAATGAAAAACTGTTTTTT. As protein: CASSLALSPSTNEKLFF.

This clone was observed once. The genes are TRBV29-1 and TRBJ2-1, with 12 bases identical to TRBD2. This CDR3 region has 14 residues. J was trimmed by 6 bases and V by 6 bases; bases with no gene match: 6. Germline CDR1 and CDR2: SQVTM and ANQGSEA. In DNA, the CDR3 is TGCAGCGTCCCAACTAGCGGGAGGCTCAATGAGCAGTTCTTC. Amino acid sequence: CSVPTSGRLNEQFF.

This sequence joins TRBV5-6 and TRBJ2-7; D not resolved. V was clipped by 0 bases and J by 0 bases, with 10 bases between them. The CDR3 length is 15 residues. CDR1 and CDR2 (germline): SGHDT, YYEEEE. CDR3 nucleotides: TGTGCCAGCAGCTTGGAAGATCTGAGCTCCTACGAGCAGTACTTC. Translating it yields CASSLEDLSSYEQYF.

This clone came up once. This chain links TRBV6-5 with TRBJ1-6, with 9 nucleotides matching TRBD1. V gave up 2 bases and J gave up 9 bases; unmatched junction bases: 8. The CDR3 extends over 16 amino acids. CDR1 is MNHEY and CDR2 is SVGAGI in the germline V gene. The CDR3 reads CASSYGSGTGTSPLHF. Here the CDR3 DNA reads TGTGCCAGCAGTTACGGGTCTGGGACAGGGACTTCACCCCTCCACTTT.

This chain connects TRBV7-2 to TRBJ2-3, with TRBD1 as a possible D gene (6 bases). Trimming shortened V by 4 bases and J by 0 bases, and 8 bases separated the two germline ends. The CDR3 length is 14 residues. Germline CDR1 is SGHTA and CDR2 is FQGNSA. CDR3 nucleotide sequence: TGTGCCAGCAGCTGGGGGCCTAGCACAGATACGCAGTATTTT. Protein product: CASSWGPSTDTQYF. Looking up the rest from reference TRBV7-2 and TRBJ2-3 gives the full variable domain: GAGVSQSPSNKVTEKGKDVELRCDPISGHTALYWYRQSLGQGLEFLIYFQGNSAPDKSGLPSDRFSAERTGGSVSTLTIQRTQQEDSAVYLCASSWGPSTDTQYFGPGTRLTVL.

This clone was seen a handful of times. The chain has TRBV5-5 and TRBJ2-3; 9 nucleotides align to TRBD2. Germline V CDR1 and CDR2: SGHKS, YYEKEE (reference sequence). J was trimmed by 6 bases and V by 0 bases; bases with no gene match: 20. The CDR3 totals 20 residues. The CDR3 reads CASSLALLGGGRARGDTQYF. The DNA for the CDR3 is TGTGCCAGCAGCTTGGCCCTATTGGGCGGCGGGAGGGCCAGGGGGGATACGCAGTATTTT.

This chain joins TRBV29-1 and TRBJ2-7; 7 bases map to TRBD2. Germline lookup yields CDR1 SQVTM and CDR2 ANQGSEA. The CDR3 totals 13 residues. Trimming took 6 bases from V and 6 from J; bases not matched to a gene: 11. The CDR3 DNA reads TGCAGCGTCACGAGGGGAGGGCCAGCCGAGCAGTACTTC. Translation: CSVTRGGPAEQYF.

The CDR3 coding sequence is TGTGCCAGTGGCACAGGGAAGAGTACTGAAGCTTTCTTT. Its translation: CASGTGKSTEAFF. J is TRBJ1-1 and V is TRBV19; D perhaps matches TRBD1 (6 bases). Germline assignment: CDR1 LNHDA and CDR2 SQIVND (reference sequence). The CDR3 sequence is 13 residues long. The V and J ends lost 8 bases and 5 bases respectively, with 15 bases between them.

CDR3 nucleotides: TGTGCCAGCAGCTTAGCGTTTCAGGGGGCCGGGGAGCTGTTTTTT. Its translation is CASSLAFQGAGELFF. The V and J genes are TRBV7-9 and TRBJ2-2, with 7 bases lining up with TRBD1. Germline V gives CDR1 SEHNR, CDR2 FQNEAQ (reference sequence). The V gene end was trimmed by 0 bases and the J gene end by 6 bases; junction bases not matched to a gene: 4. The CDR3 is 15 amino acids.

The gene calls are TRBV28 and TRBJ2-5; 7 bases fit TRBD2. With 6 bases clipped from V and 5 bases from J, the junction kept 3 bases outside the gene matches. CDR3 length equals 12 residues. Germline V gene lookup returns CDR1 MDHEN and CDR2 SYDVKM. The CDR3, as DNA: TGTGCCAGCAGATGGGGGGGGGAGACCCAGTACTTC. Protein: CASRWGGETQYF.

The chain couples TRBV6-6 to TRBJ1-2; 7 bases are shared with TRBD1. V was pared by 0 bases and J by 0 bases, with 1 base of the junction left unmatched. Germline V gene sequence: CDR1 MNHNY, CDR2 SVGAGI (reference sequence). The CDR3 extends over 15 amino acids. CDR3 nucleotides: TGTGCCAGCAGTTACTCGCAGGGGGCTAACTATGGCTACACCTTC. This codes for CASSYSQGANYGYTF.

CDR3 DNA: TGCGCCAGCAGCCAAGGAAACACGAGGGCTAATGAAAAACTGTTTTTT. Amino acids: CASSQGNTRANEKLFF. The chain carries TRBV4-3 and TRBJ1-4, with D unresolved. CDR3 length equals 16 residues. V lost 1 base and J lost 3, with 12 bases in between. Germline values: CDR1 LGHNA, CDR2 YSLEER.

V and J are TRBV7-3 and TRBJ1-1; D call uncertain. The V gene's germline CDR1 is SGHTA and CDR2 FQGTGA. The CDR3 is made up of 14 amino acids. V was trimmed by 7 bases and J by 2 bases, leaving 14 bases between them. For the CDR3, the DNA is TGTGCCAGCAAAGAGGCAGCCGGCAACACTGAAGCTTTCTTT. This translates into CASKEAAGNTEAFF.

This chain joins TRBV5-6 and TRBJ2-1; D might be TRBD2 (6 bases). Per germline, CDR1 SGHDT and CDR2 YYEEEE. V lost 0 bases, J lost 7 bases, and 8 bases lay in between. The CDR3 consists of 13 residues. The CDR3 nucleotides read TGTGCCAGCAGCTTGGGCCGGGGGAATGAGCAGTTCTTC. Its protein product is CASSLGRGNEQFF.